This TCR beta chain derives from a study of cytomegalovirus exposure and HLA in healthy donors. Overall study context: Inside one of the first data releases sat some 85 million unique TCRs taken from HLA-typed donors.

This CDR3 region has 14 residues. Germline lookup yields CDR1 PRHDT and CDR2 FYEKMQ (reference sequence). Trimming removed 5 bases from V and 3 bases from J; junction bases left unmatched: 5. The PCR had 60 Vbeta and 13 Jbeta primers. The assay was immunoSEQ multiplex PCR, and TCRdb's table has in-frame clones only and misses some. This sample's table has 40,000 to 45,000 clones. Remarks on this clone: Its antigen is undetermined.

Study-wide points: In an earlier analysis, productive rearrangement rates for most beta V segments clustered near 87% or 30%.

Sequenced input: PBMCs. The chain links TRBV13 to TRBJ1-2, with 8 positions matching TRBD1. This TCR derives from a woman between 25 and 40 years old in good health and CMV-seronegative. This CDR3 reads CASSGRDRYYGYTF. The CDR3, as DNA: TGTGCCAGCAGCGGCCGGGACAGGTACTATGGCTACACCTTC.